This entry lists 17 T cell receptor beta chains sequenced from one sample in a study of primary melanoma T cells and metastatic recurrence. Here immunoSEQ multiplex PCR was the method, and the copy in TCRdb shows in-frame clones only, minus some. The data contain 350 to 450 clones, about 84% of them singletons. The specimen was melanoma tumor tissue. These receptors originate from a human donor with melanoma.

This clone has just a few counts. The rearrangement uses TRBV6-8 and TRBJ1-2, with D possibly being TRBD1 (5 bases). This CDR3 comprises 14 residues. Trimming cost V 0 bases and J 5 bases, with 10 bases left between them. Germline V gene data show CDR1 as MNHGY and CDR2 as SAAAGT. The CDR3 is CASSYSARTYGYTF. As DNA, the CDR3 is TGTGCCAGCAGTTACTCGGCCAGGACATATGGCTACACCTTC.

V and J are TRBV10-3 and TRBJ2-5; D is perhaps TRBD1 (5 bases). Germline values: CDR1 ENHRY, CDR2 SYGVKD. The CDR3 sequence is 15 residues long. V shed 0 bases and J shed 2 bases, with 10 bases lying between them. CDR3 bases: TGTGCCATCAGTGAGTCTTCAGGGCCACAAGAGACCCAGTACTTC. Amino acid sequence: CAISESSGPQETQYF.

The chain joins TRBV6-8 to TRBJ2-3; TRBD2 matches at 13 bases. After removal of 5 bases from V and 2 bases from J, the junction contained 4 bases not matched to a gene. The CDR3 covers 16 residues. Germline assignment: CDR1 MNHGY and CDR2 SAAAGT. The CDR3 here is CASSGGLAGLTDTQYF. CDR3 nucleotide sequence: TGTGCCAGCAGTGGGGGACTAGCGGGACTCACAGATACGCAGTATTTT.

CDR3: CASNTQGANTEAFF. The CDR3 DNA is TGTGCCAGTAATACACAGGGGGCGAACACTGAAGCTTTCTTT. This rearrangement joins TRBV19 to TRBJ1-1, with 9 bases fitting TRBD1. The J segment lost 1 base and the V segment lost 7 bases, leaving 4 bases of the junction unmatched. The CDR3 spans 14 residues. Germline CDR1 is LNHDA and CDR2 is SQIVND (reference sequence).

The table lists this clone with a count of one. The genes are TRBV7-1 and TRBJ1-6; TRBD1 aligns across 9 bases. TRBV7-1 is marked as an open reading frame, function uncertain. With 5 bases clipped from V and 10 bases from J, the junction kept 6 bases outside the gene matches. CDR3 length: 14 residues. The CDR3 DNA is TGTGCCAGCAGCGCATCGGACAGGGGATCACCCCTCCACTTT. Its protein is CASSASDRGSPLHF.

The chain recombines TRBV6-8 with TRBJ1-1, with TRBD1 as a possible D gene (5 bases). Deletions cut 2 bases from V and 4 bases from J, with 8 bases between. Germline V gene sequence: CDR1 MNHGY, CDR2 SAAAGT. The CDR3 runs 13 residues. CDR3 region: CASSYRGGTEAFF. CDR3 DNA sequence: TGTGCCAGCAGTTACCGGGGGGGCACTGAAGCTTTCTTT.

CDR3: CASSSTTGGSLNEQYF. CDR3 nucleotide sequence: TGTGCCAGCTCGTCCACTACAGGGGGCAGCCTGAACGAGCAGTACTTC. The J gene is TRBJ2-7, the V gene TRBV18; 9 bases are a match to TRBD1. Per the germline V gene, CDR1 is KGHSH and CDR2 is LQKENI. The CDR3 contains 16 residues. The V gene end was trimmed by 6 bases and the J gene end by 5 bases; junction bases not matched to a gene: 14. The full variable domain, its missing parts supplied by reference TRBV18 and TRBJ2-7, is NAGVMQNPRHLVRRRGQEARLRCSPMKGHSHVYWYRQLPEEGLKFMVYLQKENIIDESGMPKERFSAEFPKEGPSILRIQQVVRGDSAAYFCASSSTTGGSLNEQYFGPGTRLTVT.

Details on this clone: A junction boundary mismatches the germline segment, possibly from a read error. Owing to an unread or ambiguous base, the encoded residue is reported as X. The chain recombines TRBV19 with TRBJ2-5; 10 nucleotides align to TRBD1. Germline CDR1 is LNHDA and CDR2 is SQIVND (reference sequence). This CDR3 comprises 15 residues. CDR3 residues: CXSSTGQGVRETQYF. In nucleotides, the CDR3 is TGTGYCAGTAGTACCGGACAGGGGGTCAGGGAGACCCAGTACTTC.

The V call is TRBV6-4, the J call TRBJ2-5; tentative D call: TRBD2 (6 bases). Germline assignment: CDR1 MRHNA and CDR2 SNTAGT. The CDR3 contains 14 residues. V lost 3 bases to trimming and J lost 4 bases, with 12 bases between them. DNA of the CDR3: TGTGCCAGCAGTGAACCTGCGGGGTCAGAGACCCAGTACTTC. Protein sequence: CASSEPAGSETQYF.

This clone was found once. Other DNA sequences from this sample encode an identical CDR3 as well. The chain carries TRBV19 and TRBJ1-2; a possible D gene is TRBD1 (6 bases). CDR1 and CDR2 from the germline V gene are LNHDA and SQIVND (reference sequence). Trimming took 4 bases from V and 5 from J, leaving 11 bases between them. This CDR3 spans 13 amino acids. The CDR3 sequence is CASSTLQGYGYTF. DNA of the CDR3: TGTGCCAGTAGTACCCTTCAGGGGTATGGCTACACCTTC. The full variable domain, its missing parts supplied by reference TRBV19 and TRBJ1-2, is DGGITQSPKYLFRKEGQNVTLSCEQNLNHDAMYWYRQDPGQGLRLIYYSQIVNDFQKGDIAEGYSVSREKKESFPLTVTSAQKNPTAFYLCASSTLQGYGYTFGSGTRLTVV.

This clone was counted a few times. V is TRBV11-3 and J is TRBJ2-3; possibly TRBD2 for D (7 bases). The length of the CDR3 is 17 residues. CDR1 SGHNT and CDR2 YENEEA come from the germline V gene. The ends were cut back, 5 bases at V and 4 bases at J, with 22 bases in the middle. The CDR3 DNA sequence: TGTGCCAGCAGCCGAACTCGGACTAGGGGGAGGGCAGATACGCAGTATTTT. Its protein product is CASSRTRTRGRADTQYF.

The rearrangement joins TRBV18 to TRBJ1-4, with no clear D. Germline CDR1 reads KGHSH; CDR2 reads LQKENI. Trimming removed 1 base from V and 0 bases from J, with 9 bases in between. This CDR3 has 16 amino acids. As DNA, the CDR3 is TGTGCCAGCTCACCACGCGCTTTAGCAACTAATGAAAAACTGTTTTTT. Protein: CASSPRALATNEKLFF. Together with reference TRBV18 and TRBJ1-4, the CDR3 gives the full variable domain: NAGVMQNPRHLVRRRGQEARLRCSPMKGHSHVYWYRQLPEEGLKFMVYLQKENIIDESGMPKERFSAEFPKEGPSILRIQQVVRGDSAAYFCASSPRALATNEKLFFGSGTQLSVL.

On this clone itself: One end of the junction varies from germline; a read error may be responsible. V and J are TRBV11-3 and TRBJ2-5; 12 bases map to TRBD1. Germline V gene sequence: CDR1 SGHNT, CDR2 YENEEA. The CDR3 contains 16 residues. The chain's CDR3 is CVSSTRGQGAEETQYF. CDR3 DNA sequence: TGTGTCAGCAGCACCAGGGGACAGGGGGCTGAAGAGACCCAGTACTTC.

CDR3 sequence: CASNTGAYEQYF. CDR3 sequence (DNA): TGTGCCAGCAATACAGGGGCCTACGAGCAGTACTTC. This rearrangement joins TRBV6-8 to TRBJ2-7, with 7 bases identical to TRBD1. V shed 7 bases, J shed 2 bases, and the junction held 2 bases outside the gene matches. Germline CDR1 is MNHGY and CDR2 is SAAAGT. CDR3 size: 12 residues.

The genes are TRBV16 and TRBJ2-1; 13 bases agree with TRBD2. This CDR3 contains 15 residues. J lost 3 bases, V lost 6 bases, and 2 bases had no gene match. Germline-derived CDR1 and CDR2 are KGHSY and FQNENV. In nucleotides, the CDR3 is TGTGCCAGCAGAAGGACTAGCGGGGGCTACAATGAGCAGTTCTTC. It specifies CASRRTSGGYNEQFF.

This chain connects TRBV10-2 to TRBJ2-1; 7 bases align to TRBD2. This CDR3 is 13 amino acids long. V lost 5 bases and J lost 6; bases outside the gene matches: 4. Per germline, CDR1 WSHSY and CDR2 SAAADI. CDR3 region: CASSRGGANEQFF. The CDR3 DNA follows: TGCGCCAGCAGTCGCGGGGGTGCCAATGAGCAGTTCTTC.

The chain carries TRBV7-1 and TRBJ2-7; D ambiguous. TRBV7-1 is classed as an ORF, of uncertain function. The CDR3 totals 13 residues. The V gene lost 4 bases and the J gene lost 2 bases, with 9 bases spanning the gap. CDR3 DNA sequence: TGTGCCAGCAGCTTAAACAGAGCCTACGAGCAGTACTTC. Translated: CASSLNRAYEQYF.